This is a list of T cell receptor beta chains from one sample in a study of blood T cell repertoires in COVID-19. Data came from immunoSEQ multiplex PCR; TCRdb stores just in-frame clones and leaves some out. The data hold about 140,000 clones, with about 86% observed a single time. The specimen sequenced was peripheral blood. The receptors stem from an older woman with acute or convalescent COVID-19. Both conserved end residues are part of each CDR3. A D gene is named only where the DNA matches it firmly. A row's size may be missing; if present it is once, few, many or a size class.

abundance	d_gene	v_gene	j_gene	CDR3nt	CDR3aa
NA	NA	TRBV4-3	TRBJ1-2	TGCGCCAGCAGCCAAGATAGGGGGAATGGCTACACCTTC	CASSQDRGNGYTF
NA	TRBD2	TRBV19	TRBJ2-2	TGTGCCAGTAGTATTTTAGCGGGGGAATTTTGGAACACCGGGGAGCTGTTTTTT	CASSILAGEFWNTGELFF
NA	TRBD1	TRBV19	TRBJ1-2	TGTGCCAGTAGTATAGACGGACAGGGAAAAGGTGGCTACACCTTC	CASSIDGQGKGGYTF
NA	TRBD2	TRBV7-9	TRBJ2-7	TGTGCCAGCAGCTCCAGCAGGCGGGGGGTTCTCTACGAGCAGTACTTC	CASSSSRRGVLYEQYF
NA	TRBD1	TRBV7-8	TRBJ1-2	TGTGCCAGCAGCTCGACAGGGGGCTGGAATGGCTACACCTTC	CASSSTGGWNGYTF
few	NA	TRBV2	TRBJ1-5	TGTGCCAGCCCGAAGGGGTATCAGCCCCAGCATTTT	CASPKGYQPQHF
NA	NA	TRBV11-1	TRBJ1-4	TGTGCCAGCAGCCGACGCGGTGGCAAGTTGAATGAAAAACTGTTTTTT	CASSRRGGKLNEKLFF
NA	NA	TRBV20-1	TRBJ1-6	TGCAGTGCTAGGGGAGGGGGTACCCTCCACTTT	CSARGGGTLHF
NA	TRBD1	TRBV5-6	TRBJ2-2	TGTGCCAGCAGCTGGACAGGATGGGGGACCGGGGAGCTGTTTTTT	CASSWTGWGTGELFF
NA	NA	TRBV5-4	TRBJ1-5	TGTGCCAGCAGCCCCGGAGTCGGTGGCAATCAGCCCCAGCATTTT	CASSPGVGGNQPQHF
NA	NA	TRBV21-1	TRBJ2-3	TGTGCCAGCAGCAAAGAGAAGCGGGGGGGATACACAGATACGCAGTATTTT	CASSKEKRGGYTDTQYF
NA	TRBD1	TRBV27	TRBJ1-2	TGTGCCAGCAGTTACCGACAGGGTAGAGGCTACACCTTC	CASSYRQGRGYTF
NA	NA	TRBV12-3/TRBV12-4	TRBJ2-3	TGTGCCAGCAGTTTGGCAGGCACAGATACGCAGTATTTT	CASSLAGTDTQYF
NA	TRBD1	TRBV6-2/TRBV6-3	TRBJ1-1	TGTGCCAGCAGTACACAGGGGCCCTTGGGCGCTGAAGCTTTCTTT	CASSTQGPLGAEAFF
NA	NA	TRBV7-2	TRBJ2-7	TGTGCCAGCAGCCGGGTTGGCAGGGGCATTTCAGGGCAGTACTTC	CASSRVGRGISGQYF
NA	TRBD1	TRBV9	TRBJ2-7	TGTGCCAGCAGCGTAGGATGGCAGGGGGCAAACTACGAGCAGTACTTC	CASSVGWQGANYEQYF
NA	TRBD2	TRBV24-1	TRBJ2-3	TGTGCCACCAGTGATTTCGGGGGGGCGCGGGTAGCAGATACGCAGTATTTT	CATSDFGGARVADTQYF
NA	TRBD1	TRBV29-1	TRBJ1-1	TGCAGCGTTGCCGGGACAGGGGGCCGTGAAGCTTTCTTT	CSVAGTGGREAFF
NA	TRBD1	TRBV11-2	TRBJ2-7	TGTGCCAGCAGCTTAGTGAGGGGGCTAGGGGAGCAGTACTTC	CASSLVRGLGEQYF
NA	NA	TRBV28	TRBJ2-5	TGTGCCAGCAGTCCCCACACGCGCCGGACAGCCCAAGAGACCCAGTACTTC	CASSPHTRRTAQETQYF
NA	NA	TRBV5-1	TRBJ1-2	TGCGCCAGCAGCTTAAATTCGGGCTACACCTTC	CASSLNSGYTF
NA	NA	TRBV11-2	TRBJ1-2	TGTGCCAGCAGAGACGGGGGGAGAGATAGCTACACCTTC	CASRDGGRDSYTF
few	NA	TRBV18	TRBJ1-1	TGTGCCAGCTCACCTCGAGGGCCTCCCCTTTATGACATGAACACTGAAGCTTTCTTT	CASSPRGPPLYDMNTEAFF
NA	TRBD1	TRBV5-1	TRBJ2-4	TGCGCCAGCAGCTTAGCGACAGGGGAAAACATTCAGTACTTC	CASSLATGENIQYF
NA	TRBD1	TRBV6-5	TRBJ1-1	TGTGCCAGCACCCTACAGGGGGTAAACACTGAAGCTTTCTTT	CASTLQGVNTEAFF
NA	TRBD1	TRBV7-8	TRBJ2-7	TGTGCCAGCAGCTCGGACAGGGAAAAGTCCGAGCAGTACTTC	CASSSDREKSEQYF
NA	NA	TRBV3-1/TRBV3-2	TRBJ2-7	TGTGCCAGCAGTCAGAAGGACAGTAGCGCGGGGTACTTC	CASSQKDSSAGYF
NA	TRBD1	TRBV29-1	TRBJ1-1	TGCAGCGTTCTGAGGGGTTCAGGGGGCAGTGAAGCTTTCTTT	CSVLRGSGGSEAFF
NA	TRBD2	TRBV3-1/TRBV3-2	TRBJ2-4	TGTGCCAGCAGCCACCCCAGCGGGGGGCACATTCAGTACTTC	CASSHPSGGHIQYF
NA	NA	TRBV11-3	TRBJ2-3	TGTGCCAGCAGAACGGGAAGCTACACAGATACGCAGTATTTT	CASRTGSYTDTQYF
NA	NA	TRBV5-1	TRBJ2-7	TGCGCCAGCAGCTTGGCAGGAGGATCCCTCGAGCAGTACTTC	CASSLAGGSLEQYF
NA	TRBD1	TRBV9	TRBJ2-1	TGTGCCAGCAGCCGGGACAGGGGATCCTACAATGAGCAGTTCTTC	CASSRDRGSYNEQFF
NA	NA	TRBV5-4	TRBJ1-2	TGTGCCAGCAGCTTTAAGGACAGAAACTATGGCTACACCTTC	CASSFKDRNYGYTF
NA	NA	TRBV5-8	TRBJ2-3	TGTGCCGACACGGCGGGGTTCCAGGCGGGTACAGATACGCAGTATTTT	CADTAGFQAGTDTQYF
NA	NA	TRBV4-3	TRBJ2-3	TGCGCCAGCAGCCAAGCTGCGTCAGATACGCAGTATTTT	CASSQAASDTQYF
NA	NA	TRBV7-7	TRBJ2-3	TGTGCTAGCAGCTTGGGGGGACGGGGAGATACGCAGTATTTT	CASSLGGRGDTQYF
NA	TRBD1	TRBV6-5	TRBJ1-2	TGTGCCAGCAGTCGACAGGGGGCTGGCTATGGCTACACCTTC	CASSRQGAGYGYTF
NA	TRBD2	TRBV5-1	TRBJ2-3	TGCGCCAGCAGCCGGAGACTAGCGGGGGGGCTCTCAGATACGCAGTATTTT	CASSRRLAGGLSDTQYF
once	TRBD1	TRBV11-3	TRBJ2-5	TGTGCCAGCAGCTCGAGACAGGGGTTCGGGGAGACCCAGTACTTC	CASSSRQGFGETQYF
NA	TRBD1	TRBV12-3/TRBV12-4	TRBJ1-1	TGTGCCAGCAGTAGAAACAGGGGAACTGAAGCTTTCTTT	CASSRNRGTEAFF
NA	NA	TRBV14	TRBJ1-6	TGTGCCAGCAGCCAAACCCCGGACAGCTACTCACCCCTCCACTTT	CASSQTPDSYSPLHF
NA	TRBD1	TRBV5-1	TRBJ2-7	TGCGCCAGCAGCTTGGCCGGGACAGGGTACGAGCAGTACTTC	CASSLAGTGYEQYF
NA	NA	TRBV30	TRBJ1-6	TGTGCCTGGAGTGTGACCAGGGCTGATTCACCCCTCCACTTT	CAWSVTRADSPLHF
NA	NA	TRBV5-1	TRBJ1-1	TGCGCCAGCAGCGTCCGGGACATAAACACTGAAGCTTTCTTT	CASSVRDINTEAFF
NA	TRBD1	TRBV6-2/TRBV6-3	TRBJ1-2	TGTGCCAGCAGTTATTTCCCCGGGGGACAGCTTTTTGGCGGCTACACCTTC	CASSYFPGGQLFGGYTF
once	TRBD1	TRBV19	TRBJ1-5	TGTGCCAGTGCCTCTTCAGGGGGCGGTCAGCCCCAGCATTTT	CASASSGGGQPQHF
NA	TRBD2	TRBV3-1/TRBV3-2	TRBJ2-3	TGTGCCAGCAGCCAACAGGGCGGGGGGTCCGAGTATTTT	CASSQQGGGSEYF
NA	TRBD2	TRBV6-6	TRBJ2-7	TGTGCCAGCAGCTCAACTAGCGGGAGCTCCTACGAGCAGTACTTC	CASSSTSGSSYEQYF
NA	NA	TRBV4-1	TRBJ2-7	TGCGCCAGCAGCCACCAACAGTCAGTTTACGAGCAGTACTTC	CASSHQQSVYEQYF
NA	TRBD2	TRBV7-6	TRBJ2-5	TGTGCCAGCAGCTTAGGCACTAGCGGGGGGGGGAGAGAGACCCAGTACTTC	CASSLGTSGGGRETQYF
once	TRBD2	TRBV7-3	TRBJ2-5	TGTGCCAGCAGCTTACATGGACTAGCGGGGGGGCAAGAGACCCAGTACTTC	CASSLHGLAGGQETQYF
NA	NA	TRBV5-1	TRBJ1-2	TGCGCCAGCAGCTTGAATAGGGAGGTCTATGGCTACACCTTC	CASSLNREVYGYTF
NA	NA	TRBV12-3/TRBV12-4	TRBJ1-5	TGTGCCAGCAGTTTGAGGTCGGATCAGCCCCAGCATTTT	CASSLRSDQPQHF
NA	NA	TRBV12-3/TRBV12-4	TRBJ1-1	TGTGCCAGCACAGGTTACACTGAAGCTTTCTTT	CASTGYTEAFF
NA	TRBD1	TRBV7-8	TRBJ1-6	TGTGCCAGCAGCTTAGTACGGCAAGGGACAGCCAATAATTCACCCCTCCACTTT	CASSLVRQGTANNSPLHF
NA	TRBD2	TRBV5-1	TRBJ2-3	TGCGCCAGCAGCTTGTTGCCTAGCGGGGGGGCAACGGCGGCAGATACGCAGTATTTT	CASSLLPSGGATAADTQYF
NA	NA	TRBV19	TRBJ1-1	TGTGCCAGTGGGCGAACAGCCTTGTTACTCCCTGAAGCTTTCTTT	CASGRTALLLPEAFF
NA	TRBD1	TRBV10-3	TRBJ2-3	TGTGCCATCAGTGAAGGGGGCCGCACAGATACGCAGTATTTT	CAISEGGRTDTQYF
NA	NA	TRBV11-3	TRBJ2-5	TGTGCCAGCAGCTCCCTTGCCTCACAGGATCAGGGGACCCAGTACTTC	CASSSLASQDQGTQYF